The present T cell receptor beta chain was sequenced within a study of graft-versus-host responses after intestinal transplantation. At the level of the study: In this cohort, recipients had multivisceral, liver-intestinal, or isolated intestinal transplants.

Germline V gene sequence: CDR1 SNHLY, CDR2 FYNNEI. V lost 1 base to trimming and J lost 9 bases, with 9 bases between them. There are 12 residues in the CDR3. Study-wide results and limits: Present in recipient marrow, GvH clones included some that appeared first in ileum or blood. The highest levels of circulating GvH clones went along with early declines in HvG clones after transplant. Within allografts, high graft-versus-host to host-versus-graft clonal ratios were seen among patients with graft-donor T cell macrochimerism.

A note on this clone: The antigen is unknown.

TCRdb keeps only in-frame clones here, not all; method: immunoSEQ multiplex PCR. The repertoire holds around 67,000 clones, with roughly 84% as singletons. This material consisted of unstimulated CD4+ T cells sorted from spleen or lymph node cells, taken before transplant. The J gene is TRBJ1-1, the V gene TRBV2; no clear D gene. The sequence came from a human donor who was the organ donor for an intestinal transplant. The CDR3 nucleotides read TGTGCCAGCAGTGAAGTGGAGGCCCAAGCTTTCTTT. Translating gives CASSEVEAQAFF.